Below, 11 T cell receptor beta chains from the same sample are listed, as sequenced in a study of response to subunit inactivated influenza vaccine. TCRdb itself ran the RT-PCR reads through MiXCR, one entry per CDR3 protein. The sample holds about 190,000 distinct CDR3 sequences, 13% to 15% seen once. The source was CD8+ T cells sorted from PBMCs, collected roughly 5 days after vaccination. These receptors came from a man aged 50-59 years who received an inactivated influenza vaccine.

This clonotype was observed at least ten times. This rearrangement joins TRBV15 to TRBJ2-1; D may be TRBD1 (5 bases). V was shortened by 3 bases and J by 4 bases, with 10 bases between the two germline ends. Looked up from germline, CDR1 is LNHNV and CDR2 is YYDKDF (reference sequence). The CDR3 sequence is 14 residues long. The CDR3 loop is CATSSDSLYNEQFF. CDR3 nucleotide sequence: TGTGCCACCAGCAGCGACAGTCTGTACAATGAGCAGTTCTTC.

This clonotype was recorded a few times. This chain uses TRBV4-3 with TRBJ2-7; 11 bases match TRBD2. V was clipped by 3 bases and J by 3 bases; unmatched bases: 7. CDR3 length: 16 residues. Germline CDR1 LGHNA, CDR2 YSLEER. The DNA of the CDR3 is TGCGCCAGCAGCCAGAGAATTCTAGCGGGAGGCTACGAGCAGTACTTC. Protein sequence: CASSQRILAGGYEQYF.

This clonotype was detected a few times. This rearrangement joins TRBV2 to TRBJ2-7, with 10 bases lining up with TRBD1. The germline gives CDR1 SNHLY, CDR2 FYNNEI. Trimming cost V 6 bases and J 5 bases; bases outside gene matches: 7. The CDR3 is 14 residues long. The CDR3 loop reads CASRWTGGSDEQYF. The DNA for the CDR3 is TGTGCCAGCAGGTGGACAGGGGGGTCCGACGAGCAGTACTTC.

This clonotype was observed at least ten times. This chain links TRBV9 with TRBJ2-2; D possibly corresponds to TRBD2 (5 bases). V lost 0 bases and J lost 5, with 5 bases in between. The germline CDR1 and CDR2 sequences are SGDLS and YYNGEE. The CDR3 spans 13 residues. CDR3 nucleotides: TGTGCCAGCAGCGTAGCGGGGACCGGGGAGCTGTTTTTT. It encodes CASSVAGTGELFF. The full variable domain, its missing parts supplied by reference TRBV9 and TRBJ2-2, is DSGVTQTPKHLITATGQRVTLRCSPRSGDLSVYWYQQSLDQGLQFLIQYYNGEERAKGNILERFSAQQFPDLHSELNLSSLELGDSALYFCASSVAGTGELFFGEGSRLTVL.

This chain uses TRBV6-5 with TRBJ1-2; 8 bases map to TRBD1. This CDR3 is built from 14 residues. V lost 3 bases and J lost 7; bases outside the gene matches: 7. Germline CDR1 reads MNHEY; CDR2 reads SVGAGI. Written as DNA, the CDR3 is TGTGCCAGCAGTTATGCGGACAGGGTGGGTGGCTACACCTTC. This encodes CASSYADRVGGYTF.

This clonotype was observed a handful of times. This chain connects TRBV6-1 to TRBJ1-1, with D possibly TRBD1 on 5 matching bases. The CDR3 extends over 13 amino acids. The germline CDR1 and CDR2 sequences are MNHNS and SASEGT. Trimming left V 9 bases short and J 4 bases short, with 15 bases between. The CDR3 nucleotides are TGTGCCAGTACTGCCGCAGGGACCACTGAAGCTTTCTTT. Its protein product is CASTAAGTTEAFF.

This clonotype was detected ten times or more. This chain connects TRBV24-1 to TRBJ2-3; TRBD1 might be the D (6 bases). Germline assignment: CDR1 KGHDR and CDR2 SFDVKD. This CDR3 region has 16 residues. V shed 0 bases and J shed 3 bases, with 12 bases lying between them. CDR3 sequence reads: CATSDLQAGATDTQYF. CDR3 sequence (DNA): TGTGCCACCAGTGATTTGCAGGCAGGGGCAACAGATACGCAGTATTTT.

The chain links TRBV6-1 to TRBJ2-7, with TRBD1 matching 8 bases. This CDR3 is built from 15 residues. Germline V gene sequence: CDR1 MNHNS, CDR2 SASEGT. V lost 6 bases to trimming and J lost 6 bases; unmatched junction nucleotides: 13. This CDR3 reads CASSSASTGASEQYF. The DNA of the CDR3 is TGTGCCAGCAGCTCCGCCTCGACAGGGGCCTCCGAGCAGTACTTC.

The gene calls are TRBV29-1 and TRBJ2-5; 7 positions agree with TRBD1. CDR1 and CDR2 from the germline V gene are SQVTM and ANQGSEA. V lost 6 bases and J lost 3; bases outside the gene matches: 10. The CDR3 consists of 14 residues. CDR3 sequence: CSVINLDREETQYF. As DNA, the CDR3 is TGCAGCGTCATCAACCTTGACAGGGAAGAGACCCAGTACTTC.

This clonotype has more than one count but fewer than ten. This chain links TRBV6-5 with TRBJ2-7; 8 bases agree with TRBD2. This CDR3 comprises 14 residues. The junction had 2 bases not matched to a gene; V was cut back by 2 bases and J by 2 bases. CDR1 and CDR2 from the germline V gene are MNHEY and SVGAGI. CDR3 DNA sequence: TGTGCCAGCAGTTACGAGCGGGGGCCCTACGAGCAGTACTTC. Protein sequence: CASSYERGPYEQYF.

V gene TRBV7-9 combines with J gene TRBJ1-2; D is perhaps TRBD1 (6 bases). V lost 2 bases to trimming and J lost 6 bases, with 7 bases between them. Germline V gives CDR1 SEHNR, CDR2 FQNEAQ (reference sequence). The CDR3 length is 12 residues. The CDR3 nucleotides are TGTGCCAGCAGCTTATGGACAGATGGCTACACCTTC. The encoded protein is CASSLWTDGYTF.